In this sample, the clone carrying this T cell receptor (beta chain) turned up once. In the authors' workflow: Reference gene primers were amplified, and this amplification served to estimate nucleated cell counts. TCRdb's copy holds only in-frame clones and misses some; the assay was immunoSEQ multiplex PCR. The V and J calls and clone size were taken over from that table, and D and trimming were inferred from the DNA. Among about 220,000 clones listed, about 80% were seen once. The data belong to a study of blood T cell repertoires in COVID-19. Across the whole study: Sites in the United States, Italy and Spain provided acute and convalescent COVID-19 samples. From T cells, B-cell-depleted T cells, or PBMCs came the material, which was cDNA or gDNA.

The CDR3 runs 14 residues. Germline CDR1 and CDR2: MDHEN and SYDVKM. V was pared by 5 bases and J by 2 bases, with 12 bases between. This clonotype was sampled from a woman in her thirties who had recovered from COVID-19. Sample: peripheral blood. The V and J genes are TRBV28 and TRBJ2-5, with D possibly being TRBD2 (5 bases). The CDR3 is CASSLPGSQETQYF. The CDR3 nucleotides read TGTGCCAGCAGTCTCCCGGGATCTCAAGAGACCCAGTACTTC.